Listed here are 18 T cell receptor beta chains from one sample, sequenced in a study of stem cell transplantation in POMP-related autoinflammatory disease (dated by TCRdb to 2020 to 2023). Library preparation used the immunoSEQ multiplex PCR assay. The immuneACCESS repertoire file appears here via TCRdb, limited to in-frame rearrangements. These files lack a portion of the clones; in checked studies, under half of the deficit traces to unresolved V genes, and the cause of the others is not known. The sample contains about 3,000 clones, approximately 92% of them found a single time. Around 2% of the sample is taken by the ten largest. The time point label, as the study defines it: after hematopoietic stem cell transplant. This specimen was CD4+ follicular helper T cells (Tfh) from PBMCs, taken after stem cell transplantation. Sample cell subset or site, as interpreted from the label and publication: T follicular helper cells. Receptor source: a human patient with POMP-related autoinflammation and immune dysregulation (PRAID). Following a transplant, some T lymphocytes may have been derived from the graft donor.

The rearrangement links TRBV7-6 to TRBJ1-5; no firm D call. Deletions cut 1 base from V and 0 bases from J, with 7 bases between. The CDR3 covers 15 residues. Germline lookup yields CDR1 SGHVS and CDR2 FNYEAQ. CDR3 sequence: CASSLGSDSNQPQHF. CDR3 bases: TGTGCCAGCAGCTTAGGTTCGGATAGCAATCAGCCCCAGCATTTT.

The rearrangement uses TRBV7-3 and TRBJ2-1, with D unclear. CDR1 and CDR2 (germline): SGHTA, FQGTGA. The germline V and J ends were trimmed by 1 base and 5 bases, with 6 bases remaining between them. CDR3 size: 13 residues. DNA of the CDR3: TGTGCCAGCAGCTTAAGTCCAAACAATGAGCAGTTCTTC. Translation gives CASSLSPNNEQFF.

The V and J genes are TRBV5-1 and TRBJ2-7; D ambiguous. The CDR3 sequence is 14 residues long. CDR1 is SGHRS, CDR2 YFSETQ, per germline. V shed 3 bases and J shed 0 bases, with 10 bases lying between them. As DNA, the CDR3 is TGCGCCAGCAGCTCGGGCCCGTACTCCTACGAGCAGTACTTC. Protein: CASSSGPYSYEQYF. Complete variable domain (other parts from reference TRBV5-1 and TRBJ2-7): KAGVTQTPRYLIKTRGQQVTLSCSPISGHRSVSWYQQTPGQGLQFLFEYFSETQRNKGNFPGRFSGRQFSNSRSEMNVSTLELGDSALYLCASSSGPYSYEQYFGPGTRLTVT.

The chain uses TRBV4-2 and TRBJ1-1; 11 bases agree with TRBD1. V dropped 1 base and J dropped 3; count of bases not matched to a gene: 1. Germline V gene lookup returns CDR1 LGHNA and CDR2 YNFKEQ. This CDR3 comprises 15 residues. CDR3 region: CASSQAGQGDTEAFF. The CDR3, as DNA: TGTGCCAGCAGCCAAGCGGGACAGGGGGACACTGAAGCTTTCTTT.

V is TRBV2 and J is TRBJ2-2; D may be TRBD2 (6 bases). V was shortened by 3 bases and J by 5 bases, with 7 bases between the two germline ends. The CDR3 runs to 13 residues. The V gene's germline CDR1 is SNHLY and CDR2 FYNNEI. CDR3 protein: CASSERETGELFF. The CDR3 nucleotides are TGTGCCAGCAGTGAGCGGGAAACCGGGGAGCTGTTTTTT.

The V gene is TRBV10-3, the J gene TRBJ2-7; tentatively, D is TRBD1 (6 bases). This CDR3 has 15 amino acids. V was shortened by 0 bases and J by 3 bases, with 12 bases between the two germline ends. CDR1 ENHRY and CDR2 SYGVKD come from the germline V gene. The CDR3 reads CAISESGDTLYEQYF. DNA for the CDR3: TGTGCCATCAGTGAGTCAGGGGACACGCTCTACGAGCAGTACTTC.

The chain carries TRBV23-1 and TRBJ2-2, with 7 bases fitting TRBD1. TRBV23-1 qualifies as an ORF whose function is uncertain. CDR3 size: 18 residues. The V gene end was trimmed by 0 bases and the J gene end by 2 bases; junction bases not matched to a gene: 9. The CDR3 DNA reads TGCGCCAGCAGTCAATCGCGAACTACAGGGGTCAACACCGGGGAGCTGTTTTTT. Translation gives CASSQSRTTGVNTGELFF.

The rearrangement joins TRBV5-4 to TRBJ1-2; 8 bases map to TRBD1. Germline CDR1 SGHNT, CDR2 YYREEE (reference sequence). This CDR3 spans 17 amino acids. The ends lost 4 bases at V and 7 bases at J; junction bases unmatched: 18. In DNA form, the CDR3 reads TGTGCCAGCAGCCCCGGGACAGGACGAATCGAAATGGCTGGCTACACCTTC. Translated, it gives CASSPGTGRIEMAGYTF.

This clone was observed once. The chain is built from TRBV6-5 and TRBJ1-4; D unclear. Germline V CDR1 and CDR2: MNHEY, SVGAGI. This CDR3 has 14 amino acids. V gave up 6 bases and J gave up 4 bases, with 12 bases separating them. CDR3 protein: CASSLRWGNEKLFF. CDR3 in DNA: TGTGCCAGCAGCCTCCGGTGGGGTAATGAAAAACTGTTTTTT.

The genes are TRBV11-2 and TRBJ2-2; 9 bases agree with TRBD2. The CDR3 spans 19 residues. The V segment lost 0 bases and the J segment 0 bases; nucleotides outside the gene matches: 8. The germline gives CDR1 SGHAT, CDR2 FQNNGV. The chain's CDR3 is CASSLDPSGVLSNTGELFF. CDR3 bases: TGTGCCAGCAGCTTAGACCCTAGCGGGGTTCTCTCGAACACCGGGGAGCTGTTTTTT.

This chain joins TRBV2 and TRBJ1-2; D possibly corresponds to TRBD1 (6 bases). Trimming stripped 2 bases from V and 4 bases from J, with 14 bases between. This CDR3 has 15 amino acids. Germline V gene sequence: CDR1 SNHLY, CDR2 FYNNEI. The CDR3, as DNA: TGTGCCAGCAGTGAAAGTCCTACAGGGACCTATGGCTACACCTTC. The encoded protein is CASSESPTGTYGYTF. Supplemented by reference TRBV2 and TRBJ1-2, the full variable domain reads EPEVTQTPSHQVTQMGQEVILRCVPISNHLYFYWYRQILGQKVEFLVSFYNNEISEKSEIFDDQFSVERPDGSNFTLKIRSTKLEDSAMYFCASSESPTGTYGYTFGSGTRLTVV.

This chain joins TRBV7-3 and TRBJ1-6; 10 bases are a match to TRBD1. From germline, CDR1 is SGHTA and CDR2 FQGTGA. The V segment lost 1 base and the J segment 10 bases; nucleotides outside the gene matches: 7. This CDR3 comprises 16 residues. CDR3 protein: CASSLRDRGKGSPLHF. DNA of the CDR3: TGTGCCAGCAGCTTAAGGGACAGGGGAAAAGGATCACCCCTCCACTTT.

The chain uses TRBV18 and TRBJ1-1; D gene ambiguous. Looked up from germline, CDR1 is KGHSH and CDR2 is LQKENI. The CDR3 has 13 residues. V was trimmed by 8 bases and J by 4 bases, leaving 14 bases between them. For the CDR3, the DNA is TGTGCCAGCCGTAAGGGAAGGGTCACTGAAGCTTTCTTT. Protein sequence: CASRKGRVTEAFF.

The genes are TRBV3-1 (or the pseudogene TRBV3-2) and TRBJ1-1; D uncertain. Germline V CDR1 and CDR2: LGHDT, YNNKEL (reference sequence). V was cut by 1 base and J by 2 bases, with 2 bases left in between. This CDR3 is 12 amino acids long. The CDR3: CASSQANTEAFF. The CDR3, as DNA: TGTGCCAGCAGCCAAGCTAACACTGAAGCTTTCTTT.

The V call is TRBV19, the J call TRBJ2-6; D remains unclear. V shed 6 bases and J shed 0 bases, with 15 bases lying between them. In germline, CDR1 is LNHDA, CDR2 SQIVND (reference sequence). The CDR3 length is 17 residues. CDR3 residues: CASRPNLQTSGANVLTF. DNA for the CDR3: TGTGCCAGTAGGCCAAACCTTCAGACCTCTGGGGCCAACGTCCTGACTTTC.

The chain is built from TRBV2 and TRBJ2-2; D is undetermined. The V and J ends lost 5 bases and 3 bases respectively, with 1 base between them. The CDR3 totals 11 residues. Germline CDR1 is SNHLY and CDR2 is FYNNEI. Written as DNA, the CDR3 is TGTGCCAGCAGTTACACCGGGGAGCTGTTTTTT. The encoded protein is CASSYTGELFF.

The rearrangement links TRBV5-1 to TRBJ2-3; TRBD2 aligns across 7 bases. The J segment lost 2 bases and the V segment lost 5 bases, leaving 17 bases of the junction unmatched. The CDR3 covers 18 residues. In germline, CDR1 is SGHRS, CDR2 YFSETQ. CDR3 in DNA: TGCGCCAGCAGTTCCAGCGGGGCTTCCCCCCCCCACACAGATACGCAGTATTTT. It codes for CASSSSGASPPHTDTQYF.

The rearrangement joins TRBV11-2 to TRBJ1-6; the D gene is possibly TRBD1 (6 bases). Germline V gives CDR1 SGHAT, CDR2 FQNNGV. The CDR3 runs 18 residues. V lost 4 bases and J 2 bases, leaving 18 bases between the germline ends. The CDR3, as DNA: TGTGCCAGCAGCTCCGCGGGGGGCGAATCCACCTATAATTCACCCCTCCACTTT. Protein product: CASSSAGGESTYNSPLHF.